This TCR beta chain comes out of a study of cytomegalovirus exposure and HLA in healthy donors. Overall study: In terms of ancestry, the Caucasian-associated cluster contained around four fifths of the 350 to 450 genotyped donors. Study observations and caveats: Cytomegalovirus status was reportedly diagnosed by the classifier with high specificity and sensitivity.

Of note for this clone: Its antigen is unidentified.

The CDR3 contains 14 residues. CDR1 and CDR2 (germline): SGHRS, YFSETQ. The junction had 4 bases not matched to a gene; V was cut back by 0 bases and J by 5 bases. Primers: 60 Vbeta forward and 13 Jbeta reverse. Produced via immunoSEQ multiplex PCR; TCRdb's table is partial and in-frame only. The data show some 110,000 clones, approximately 70% seen once. This rearrangement joins TRBV5-1 to TRBJ2-7; 8 bases line up with TRBD1. The sample was PBMCs. The sequence was obtained from a woman aged 30 to 39 in good health and CMV-seronegative. DNA of the CDR3: TGCGCCAGCAGCTTGGTGGCAGGGGGCAACGAGCAGTACTTC. Its protein product is CASSLVAGGNEQYF.